The 9 T cell receptor beta chains below come from one sample, sequenced in a study of cytomegalovirus exposure and HLA in healthy donors. Data came from immunoSEQ multiplex PCR; TCRdb stores just in-frame clones and leaves some out. Of about 130,000 clones in the sample, 90% were seen once. Source material: PBMCs. These receptors all stem from a woman aged 25 to 39 in good health and CMV-seropositive.

This clone was counted a single time. The CDR3 sequence: CASSQGTVTPYEQYF. The CDR3 coding sequence is TGCGCCAGCAGCCAGGGGACAGTCACACCCTACGAGCAGTACTTC. The rearrangement links TRBV4-1 to TRBJ2-7; 7 nucleotides align to TRBD1. The CDR3 runs 15 residues. In germline, CDR1 is MGHRA, CDR2 YSYEKL. The V gene end was trimmed by 3 bases and the J gene end by 2 bases; junction bases not matched to a gene: 7.

The rearrangement uses TRBV15 and TRBJ2-7; D might be TRBD1 (5 bases). V lost 3 bases, J lost 0 bases, and 9 bases lay in between. The CDR3 extends over 14 amino acids. Germline loops: CDR1 LNHNV, CDR2 YYDKDF (reference sequence). CDR3: CATSRTESSYEQYF. In DNA form, the CDR3 reads TGTGCCACCAGCAGGACAGAATCCTCCTACGAGCAGTACTTC.

This clone occurred a few times. The chain carries TRBV6-1 and TRBJ1-1; 7 bases match TRBD1. With 6 bases clipped from V and 0 bases from J, the junction kept 4 bases outside the gene matches. The CDR3 runs to 14 residues. The germline CDR1 and CDR2 sequences are MNHNS and SASEGT. In nucleotides, the CDR3 is TGTGCCAGCAGAGAGACAGGGCTGAACACTGAAGCTTTCTTT. Translating gives CASRETGLNTEAFF.

The J gene is TRBJ1-2, the V gene TRBV6-4; D perhaps matches TRBD1 (5 bases). The CDR3 contains 15 residues. V was trimmed by 8 bases and J by 5 bases, leaving 21 bases between them. Germline CDR1 MRHNA, CDR2 SNTAGT. The CDR3 sequence is CASEKWQGIGYGYTF. The CDR3, as DNA: TGTGCCAGCGAGAAGTGGCAGGGCATAGGATATGGCTACACCTTC.

The chain carries TRBV19 and TRBJ1-5; 7 bases fit TRBD1. Germline values: CDR1 LNHDA, CDR2 SQIVND (reference sequence). After removal of 5 bases from V and 0 bases from J, the junction contained 4 bases not matched to a gene. The CDR3 length is 15 residues. Written as DNA, the CDR3 is TGTGCCAGTAGTCGGGACAGCCATAGCAATCAGCCCCAGCATTTT. It codes for CASSRDSHSNQPQHF.

The gene calls are TRBV29-1 and TRBJ1-1; tentative D call: TRBD1 (5 bases). This CDR3 spans 14 amino acids. Trimming left V 5 bases short and J 4 bases short, with 17 bases between. Germline loops: CDR1 SQVTM, CDR2 ANQGSEA. CDR3 sequence (DNA): TGCAGCGTTTCTCAGGGCTTCGGATTCACTGAAGCTTTCTTT. Its protein is CSVSQGFGFTEAFF.

The rearrangement links TRBV28 to TRBJ1-3; perhaps TRBD1 as D (6 bases). The V and J ends lost 6 bases and 0 bases respectively, with 12 bases between them. The CDR3 runs to 15 residues. Germline V lookup: CDR1 MDHEN, CDR2 SYDVKM. CDR3 nucleotide sequence: TGTGCCAGCAGCCACAGGGCACGCTCTGGAAACACCATATATTTT. This sequence encodes CASSHRARSGNTIYF.

The rearrangement links TRBV6-5 to TRBJ2-5; TRBD2 agrees at 8 bases. J gave up 4 bases and V 0 bases, and 7 bases lay outside the gene matches. The CDR3 length is 16 residues. Germline-derived CDR1 and CDR2 are MNHEY and SVGAGI. The CDR3 coding sequence is TGTGCCAGCAGTTACTCGAGCGGGAGCGGCGGAGAGACCCAGTACTTC. Translating it yields CASSYSSGSGGETQYF.

The chain carries TRBV7-2 and TRBJ2-5; TRBD1 might be the D (7 bases). From germline, CDR1 is SGHTA and CDR2 FQGNSA. The CDR3 runs to 15 residues. V was trimmed by 5 bases and J by 5 bases, leaving 18 bases between them. CDR3: CASSRQGLSWETQYF. For the CDR3, the DNA is TGTGCCAGCAGCCGACAGGGACTTTCTTGGGAGACCCAGTACTTC. The full variable domain, in which reference TRBV7-2 and TRBJ2-5 provide the parts outside the CDR3, is GAGVSQSPSNKVTEKGKDVELRCDPISGHTALYWYRQSLGQGLEFLIYFQGNSAPDKSGLPSDRFSAERTGGSVSTLTIQRTQQEDSAVYLCASSRQGLSWETQYFGPGTRLLVL.